The clone carrying this TCR beta chain was detected ten times or more. The sample is drawn from a study of human T cells and chemical hapten exposure. Each CDR3 protein is one row after TCRdb ran MiXCR on the RACE reads. In the table there are 380,000 or so distinct CDR3 sequences, 4% to 5.5% of which are singletons. Noted time point: patch test 1, 2 weeks after DPC sensitization. As for treatment: therapeutic diphenylcyclopropenone sensitization with weekly scalp DPC. Unfractionated whole blood served as the source for total RNA extraction. The CDR3 is 13 amino acids. V was trimmed by 1 base and J by 6 bases, leaving 9 bases between them. The germline gives CDR1 SGHTA, CDR2 FQGNSA.

The chain combines TRBV7-2 with TRBJ1-1, with D uncertain. This sample comprised whole blood, obtained in connection with sensitization to the hapten diphenylcyclopropenone (DPC). The sequence was obtained from a woman in her fifties or sixties with alopecia areata. Some clones in this sample may be carry-over from other donors' samples. In DNA form, the CDR3 reads TGTGCCAGCAGCTTAGGGGGAAGGGCTGAAGCTTTCTTT. Protein product: CASSLGGRAEAFF.